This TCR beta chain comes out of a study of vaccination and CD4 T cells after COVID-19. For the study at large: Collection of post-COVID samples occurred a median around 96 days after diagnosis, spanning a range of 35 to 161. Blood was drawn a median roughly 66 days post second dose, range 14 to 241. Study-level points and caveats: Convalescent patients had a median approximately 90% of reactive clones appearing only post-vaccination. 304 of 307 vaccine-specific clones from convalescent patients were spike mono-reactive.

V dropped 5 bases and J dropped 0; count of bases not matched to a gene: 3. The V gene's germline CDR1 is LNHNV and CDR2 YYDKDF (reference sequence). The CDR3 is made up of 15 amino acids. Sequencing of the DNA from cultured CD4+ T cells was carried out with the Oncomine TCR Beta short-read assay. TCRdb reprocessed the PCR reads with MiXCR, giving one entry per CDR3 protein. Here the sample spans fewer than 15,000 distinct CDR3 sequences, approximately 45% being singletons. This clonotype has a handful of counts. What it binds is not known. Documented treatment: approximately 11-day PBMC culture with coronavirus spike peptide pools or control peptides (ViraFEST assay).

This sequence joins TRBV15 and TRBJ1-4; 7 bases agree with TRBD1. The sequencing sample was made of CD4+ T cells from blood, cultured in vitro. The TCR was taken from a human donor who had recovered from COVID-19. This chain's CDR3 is CATSVQGTTNEKLFF. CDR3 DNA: TGTGCCACCAGCGTACAGGGGACAACTAATGAAAAACTGTTTTTT.